The entry below describes one TCR beta chain. No antigen is known for it. Germline and junction disagree at one end, which may indicate a read error. The same CDR3 arises from other DNA sequences in this sample as well. Primers: 60 Vbeta forward and 13 Jbeta reverse. The assay was immunoSEQ multiplex PCR, and TCRdb's table has in-frame clones only and misses some. The ten most abundant clones cover around 1.5% of a sample with 140,000 to 150,000 clones. This sample was taken from a study of cytomegalovirus exposure and HLA in healthy donors. There are 14 residues in the CDR3. CDR1 ENHRY and CDR2 SYGVKD come from the germline V gene. Participants comprised healthy donors of bone marrow. General study results and limits: A later analysis by the authors found several of the most significant clusters apparently linked to common viral pathogens. Sequencing artifact likely explains a cluster of highly shared sequence variants. A later analysis showed TCR association rates differing by HLA locus, peaking at DRB1 and lowest at HLA-C.

V gene TRBV10-3 combines with J gene TRBJ1-6; D unclear. The sequence came from a woman in her fifties or sixties in good health and CMV-seronegative. The specimen was PBMCs. The CDR3 spells CPQPAITQLSPLHF. DNA of the CDR3: TGTCCCCAACCCGCAATCACACAGCTTTCACCCCTCCATTTT.